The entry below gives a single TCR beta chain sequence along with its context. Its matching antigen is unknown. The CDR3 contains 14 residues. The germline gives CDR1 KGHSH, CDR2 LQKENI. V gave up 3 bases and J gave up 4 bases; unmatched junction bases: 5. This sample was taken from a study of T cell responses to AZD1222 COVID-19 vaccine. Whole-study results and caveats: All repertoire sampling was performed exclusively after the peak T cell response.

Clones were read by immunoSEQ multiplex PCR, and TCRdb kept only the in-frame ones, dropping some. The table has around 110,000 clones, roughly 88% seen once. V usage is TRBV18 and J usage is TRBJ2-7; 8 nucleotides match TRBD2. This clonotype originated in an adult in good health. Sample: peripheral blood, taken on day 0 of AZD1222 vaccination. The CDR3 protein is CASSPTSGAYEQYF. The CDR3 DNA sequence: TGTGCCAGCTCACCTACTAGCGGAGCTTACGAGCAGTACTTC.